In its sample, the clone carrying this TCR beta chain was seen once. The antigen is undetermined. TCRB CDR3 was amplified from 2 ug genomic DNA or less. Sequencing used immunoSEQ multiplex PCR; TCRdb keeps in-frame clones, though not all of them. The table includes 93,000 or so clones, about 80% detected once. The sample belongs to a study of glioma-infiltrating T cells after dendritic cell vaccination. The CDR3 consists of 15 residues. The V gene end was trimmed by 3 bases and the J gene end by 1 base; junction bases not matched to a gene: 7. The study's findings and limits: Complete blood and tumor specimen sets were limited to few patients. Longer survival after dendritic cell vaccination followed higher pretreatment TIL content.

The receptor comes from a human donor with glioblastoma. This rearrangement joins TRBV5-3 to TRBJ2-7; TRBD2 matches at 7 bases. TRBV5-3 is marked as an open reading frame, function uncertain. The sample in question was blood, obtained before dendritic cell vaccination. The CDR3 spells CARSCHRDYSYEQYF. CDR3 nucleotide sequence: TGTGCCAGAAGCTGCCACCGGGACTATTCCTACGAGCAGTACTTC.